A selection of T cell receptor beta chains follows, all from one sample in a study of patients and donors after allogeneic stem cell transplantation. MiXCR, run by TCRdb on the RT-PCR reads, gives a single entry per CDR3 protein. This table holds 390,000 or so distinct CDR3 sequences, 16% found once. Sequenced input: blood, either unsorted or a sorted T cell fraction (not recorded which). All receptors derive from a human donor who was either an allogeneic HSCT recipient or a stem cell or donor lymphocyte infusion donor (not recorded which). It is not recorded whose cells these are; they may come from a transplant donor. The conserved cysteine and the conserved F or W are not part of the CDR3 here. Fields, in order: CDR3 length, V gene, J gene, CDR3 protein.

12	TRBV30	TRBJ1-1	AWSTGIKGTEAF
13	TRBV12-3/TRBV12-4	TRBJ1-1	ASSRIQGARTEAF
11	TRBV27	TRBJ1-1	ASSFTVNTEAF
11	TRBV12-3/TRBV12-4	TRBJ2-7	ASRGWDSYEQY
9	TRBV7-9	TRBJ1-1	ASSPIGAAF
12	TRBV6-1	TRBJ1-6	ASRGQLGNSPLH
12	TRBV5-1	TRBJ2-4	ASSLGLMKNIQY
12	TRBV14	TRBJ2-7	ASSQLRNAYEQY
10	TRBV29-1	TRBJ1-2	SVVAGGYGYT
11	TRBV20-1	TRBJ2-1	SALSGPYNEQF
14	TRBV20-1	TRBJ1-5	SARDRIGLNNQPQH
10	TRBV12-3/TRBV12-4	TRBJ2-7	ASSWGGYEQY
13	TRBV2	TRBJ2-7	ASSGLYAPRGEQY
13	TRBV5-1	TRBJ2-1	ASIQVQGAHGEQF
12	TRBV19	TRBJ1-1	ASSADRAVTEAF
12	TRBV11-1	TRBJ2-7	ASSKDRPLREQY
15	TRBV7-9	TRBJ1-6	ASSLVRRTGVGTPLH
11	TRBV7-6	TRBJ1-5	ASSLQGEQPQH
12	TRBV12-3/TRBV12-4	TRBJ2-1	ASTWASGTNEQF
14	TRBV2	TRBJ1-5	ASRAFPSGIDQPQH
14	TRBV5-6	TRBJ2-2	ASSYMTSGSFGELF
14	TRBV18	TRBJ2-6	ASSPYVTAGANVLT
11	TRBV7-9	TRBJ2-1	ASRGGPINEQF
17	TRBV10-3	TRBJ2-1	AISESMTSGTLSYNEQF
12	TRBV4-2	TRBJ2-7	ASSQARERYEQY
12	TRBV5-1	TRBJ2-7	ASSLTALSYEQY
11	TRBV4-3	TRBJ1-2	ASSHAEDYGYT
11	TRBV20-1	TRBJ2-1	SPMDRAYNEQF
16	TRBV7-7	TRBJ2-1	ASSLSLAGQVTYNEQF
14	TRBV11-3	TRBJ2-3	ASSLGFKRSTDTQY
11	TRBV6-2/TRBV6-3	TRBJ1-1	ASSYFMNTEVF
10	TRBV29-1	TRBJ1-1	SVEGRNTEAF
9	TRBV6-6	TRBJ2-5	ASSYEKTQY
14	TRBV2	TRBJ2-4	ASREPGGLAKNIQY